The clone carrying this T cell receptor beta chain was detected many times. What it binds is not known. The data were obtained in a study of human T cells and chemical hapten exposure. Stated time point: patch test 1, 2 weeks after DPC sensitization. The sample's treatment: therapeutic diphenylcyclopropenone sensitization with weekly scalp DPC. General study points: Each of the donors had alopecia, so their immune responses may not resemble those of healthy people.

The library tagged individual cDNA molecules with unique molecular identifiers. TCRdb analysed the RACE reads with MiXCR anew, one entry per CDR3 protein. The data hold tens of thousands of distinct CDR3 sequences, with 9.8% observed a single time. This CDR3 is built from 15 residues. The germline gives CDR1 SGHKS, CDR2 YYEKEE (reference sequence). V gave up 4 bases and J gave up 1 base, with 14 bases separating them. The TCR sequence derives from a middle-aged woman with alopecia areata. Some clones in this sample may be carry-over from other donors' samples. The source was whole blood, collected in connection with sensitization to the hapten diphenylcyclopropenone (DPC). The chain combines TRBV5-5 with TRBJ1-2; no reliable D call. The CDR3 loop is CASSPGYGVNYGYTF. CDR3 nucleotides: TGTGCCAGCAGCCCCGGATACGGCGTTAACTATGGCTACACCTTC. The complete variable domain, with remaining parts taken from reference TRBV5-5 and TRBJ1-2, reads DAGVTQSPTHLIKTRGQQVTLRCSPISGHKSVSWYQQVLGQGPQFIFQYYEKEERGRGNFPDRFSARQFPNYSSELNVNALLLGDSALYLCASSPGYGVNYGYTFGSGTRLTVV.